By share, the clone carrying this TCR beta chain ranks as medium-sized. The antigen is undetermined. This sample was taken from a study of radiotherapy plus CTLA-4 blockade in lung cancer. Study-wide points: Tumor-derived TCR clones expanded in blood after radiotherapy plus ipilimumab.

CDR3 size: 17 residues. Germline V gene data show CDR1 as KGHSH and CDR2 as LQKENI. V gave up 3 bases and J gave up 8 bases; unmatched junction bases: 12. Clones were sequenced by immunoSEQ multiplex PCR, and TCRdb holds only the in-frame ones, with some missing. The sample shows 14,000 to 15,000 clones, 70% to 85% of them seen only once. The chain recombines TRBV18 with TRBJ1-6; TRBD1 matches 8 bases. This clonotype was sampled from a human donor with non-small cell lung cancer whose response to radiotherapy plus ipilimumab could not be evaluated. The specimen comprised peripheral blood, sampled from a patient treated with radiotherapy plus ipilimumab. CDR3 sequence (DNA): TGTGCCAGCTCACCGAACCGGTCGGGACAGGAAGATTCACCCCTCCACTTT. Translating gives CASSPNRSGQEDSPLHF.